This T cell receptor beta chain was captured in a study of blood T cell repertoires in COVID-19. About the study: Some COVID-19 samples were acute and others convalescent; all came from the United States, Italy and Spain. From T cells, B-cell-depleted T cells, or PBMCs came the material, which was cDNA or gDNA.

Between the trimmed V and J ends, which lost 1 base and 6 bases, there was a span of 12 bases. Germline V CDR1 and CDR2: LGHNA, YSLEER. This CDR3 contains 14 residues. Authors' data handling: Nucleated cell number was recorded as an estimate derived from reference gene primer amplification. TCRdb keeps only in-frame clones here, not all; method: immunoSEQ multiplex PCR. V, J and clone size are those of that table, while D and trimming were read from the DNA. The table lists around 100,000 clones, roughly nine tenths of them singletons. This sequence originates from a man aged 40-49 years with acute or convalescent COVID-19. The chain uses TRBV4-3 and TRBJ1-2; D call uncertain. Sample: peripheral blood. The CDR3 region is CASSQVSGVDGYTF. The CDR3 coding sequence is TGCGCCAGCAGCCAAGTGAGCGGTGTAGATGGCTACACCTTC.